Shown below are 16 T cell receptor beta chains from a single sample sequenced in a study of long-term antiretroviral therapy in people with HIV. Version v3.0 of the immunoSEQ assay ran at survey level. Sequencing used immunoSEQ multiplex PCR; TCRdb keeps in-frame clones, though not all of them. The sample contains fewer than 25,000 clones, 90% to 95% of which appear only once. The sample consisted of unsorted PBMCs, taken around 5 years after starting antiretroviral therapy. The receptors derive from a woman aged 45 to 65 with HIV.

This clone has only a few counts. This sequence joins TRBV25-1 and TRBJ1-2; tentative D call: TRBD1 (5 bases). The germline gives CDR1 MGHDK, CDR2 SYGVNS. Trimming shortened V by 4 bases and J by 7 bases, and 19 bases separated the two germline ends. CDR3 length equals 15 residues. CDR3: CASSGGVGIGIGYTF. The CDR3 DNA reads TGTGCCAGCAGTGGGGGGGTAGGGATAGGTATTGGCTACACCTTC.

The chain couples TRBV2 to TRBJ2-1; perhaps TRBD1 as D (6 bases). Germline V gene lookup returns CDR1 SNHLY and CDR2 FYNNEI. The V and J ends lost 7 bases and 8 bases respectively, with 18 bases between them. This CDR3 region has 14 residues. This CDR3 reads CASNGQGTSDEQFF. The CDR3, as DNA: TGTGCCAGCAACGGCCAGGGGACCTCCGATGAGCAGTTCTTC. The whole variable domain, remainder taken from reference TRBV2 and TRBJ2-1, is EPEVTQTPSHQVTQMGQEVILRCVPISNHLYFYWYRQILGQKVEFLVSFYNNEISEKSEIFDDQFSVERPDGSNFTLKIRSTKLEDSAMYFCASNGQGTSDEQFFGPGTRLTVL.

V gene TRBV6-1 combines with J gene TRBJ2-1; 13 bases match TRBD2. V was clipped by 7 bases and J by 4 bases; unmatched bases: 4. Germline V gene lookup returns CDR1 MNHNS and CDR2 SASEGT. The CDR3 extends over 15 amino acids. The DNA of the CDR3 is TGTGCCAGCATGGGACTAGCGGGACATTACAATGAGCAGTTCTTC. Translation: CASMGLAGHYNEQFF.

This chain links TRBV6-5 with TRBJ1-1; 7 bases agree with TRBD1. V gave up 0 bases and J gave up 13 bases; unmatched junction bases: 17. The germline gives CDR1 MNHEY, CDR2 SVGAGI. This CDR3 spans 16 amino acids. The DNA for the CDR3 is TGTGCCAGCAGTTACTCAGAGTTAAATTTAGACAGGGTCGTTTTCTTT. Its translation: CASSYSELNLDRVVFF.

This clone was seen just once. At one boundary the junction diverges from the germline segment, which might be a read error. The chain carries TRBV5-1 and TRBJ2-4, with 7 bases identical to TRBD1. There are 13 residues in the CDR3. Germline CDR1 and CDR2: SGHRS and YFSETQ. CDR3 loop: CASSSERGQAPFF. DNA for the CDR3: TGCGCCAGCAGTTCCGAGAGAGGACAGGCACCATTCTTC.

The gene calls are TRBV5-1 and TRBJ1-4, with 9 positions matching TRBD1. In germline, CDR1 is SGHRS, CDR2 YFSETQ. V lost 2 bases and J lost 8; bases outside the gene matches: 7. This CDR3 region has 15 residues. The chain's CDR3 is CASSLQGAQNEKLFF. The CDR3 coding sequence is TGCGCCAGCAGCTTACAGGGGGCGCAAAACGAAAAACTGTTTTTT. Using reference TRBV5-1 and TRBJ1-4 for the parts outside the CDR3, the full variable domain is KAGVTQTPRYLIKTRGQQVTLSCSPISGHRSVSWYQQTPGQGLQFLFEYFSETQRNKGNFPGRFSGRQFSNSRSEMNVSTLELGDSALYLCASSLQGAQNEKLFFGSGTQLSVL.

The chain couples TRBV6-1 to TRBJ1-2; D not resolved. This CDR3 has 12 residues. The V gene's germline CDR1 is MNHNS and CDR2 SASEGT. V lost 2 bases, J lost 5 bases, and 6 bases lay in between. The CDR3 sequence is CASSEFWYGYTF. The CDR3 nucleotides read TGTGCCAGCAGTGAATTCTGGTATGGCTACACCTTC.

The rearrangement links TRBV29-1 to TRBJ2-5; D unresolved. The germline gives CDR1 SQVTM, CDR2 ANQGSEA. The CDR3 is 11 residues long. V was cut by 4 bases and J by 4 bases, with 7 bases left in between. The CDR3 reads CSVADGETQYF. The CDR3 nucleotides are TGCAGCGTTGCAGACGGAGAGACCCAGTACTTC.

The chain employs TRBV5-1 and TRBJ1-3; D gene uncertain. The CDR3 has 16 residues. Trimming left V 0 bases short and J 0 bases short, with 10 bases between. Germline V gives CDR1 SGHRS, CDR2 YFSETQ. This CDR3 is CASSLGEGSSGNTIYF. CDR3 coding DNA: TGCGCCAGCAGCTTGGGCGAGGGTAGCTCTGGAAACACCATATATTTT.

The rearrangement uses TRBV7-9 and TRBJ2-1; D might be TRBD2 (5 bases). The V and J ends lost 1 base and 7 bases respectively, with 14 bases between them. Germline V CDR1 and CDR2: SEHNR, FQNEAQ (reference sequence). The CDR3 consists of 15 residues. The CDR3 reads CASSLGTPLWNEQFF. For the CDR3, the DNA is TGTGCCAGCAGCTTAGGGACTCCTTTATGGAATGAGCAGTTCTTC. The full variable domain, rest sourced from reference TRBV7-9 and TRBJ2-1, is DTGVSQNPRHKITKRGQNVTFRCDPISEHNRLYWYRQTLGQGPEFLTYFQNEAQLEKSRLLSDRFSAERPKGSFSTLEIQRTEQGDSAMYLCASSLGTPLWNEQFFGPGTRLTVL.

Only one count was recorded for this clone. The chain links TRBV7-2 to TRBJ2-7; D unclear. CDR1 SGHTA and CDR2 FQGNSA come from the germline V gene. This CDR3 is built from 16 residues. Trimming took off 1 base at V and 1 base at J, with 14 bases between the two ends. DNA of the CDR3: TGTGCCAGCAGCTTAGGGCGGCAGACATTATCCTACGAGCAGTACTTC. It yields the protein CASSLGRQTLSYEQYF.

The CDR3 DNA reads as TGTGCCACCAGCAGGACAGGGGGTAATTTTGAAGCTTTCTTT. Translation: CATSRTGGNFEAFF. The chain carries TRBV15 and TRBJ1-1; 9 bases are shared with TRBD1. Trimming removed 3 bases from V and 7 bases from J; junction bases left unmatched: 6. The germline V gene has CDR1 LNHNV and CDR2 YYDKDF (reference sequence). The CDR3 sequence is 14 residues long.

V and J are TRBV15 and TRBJ2-7, with D possibly TRBD2 on 5 matching bases. Germline CDR1 reads LNHNV; CDR2 reads YYDKDF (reference sequence). CDR3 length equals 14 residues. Trimming shortened V by 1 base and J by 0 bases, and 7 bases separated the two germline ends. The CDR3 protein is CATSRGLSSYEQYF. As DNA, the CDR3 is TGTGCCACCAGCAGAGGACTAAGCTCCTACGAGCAGTACTTC.

V and J are TRBV6-5 and TRBJ1-1, with D possibly TRBD1 on 5 matching bases. The CDR3 has 13 amino acids. Germline lookup yields CDR1 MNHEY and CDR2 SVGAGI. Trimming removed 2 bases at V and 4 bases at J, with 8 bases between. The CDR3, as DNA: TGTGCCAGCAGTTACGTGAGGGGCACTGAAGCTTTCTTT. Translated, it gives CASSYVRGTEAFF.

The rearrangement joins TRBV7-9 to TRBJ1-1; 8 bases are shared with TRBD1. Germline CDR1 and CDR2: SEHNR and FQNEAQ (reference sequence). This CDR3 contains 15 residues. V shed 5 bases and J 0 bases; nucleotides not matched to a gene: 5. The CDR3 region is CASSERQGMNTEAFF. DNA of the CDR3: TGTGCCAGCAGCGAGCGACAGGGGATGAACACTGAAGCTTTCTTT.

The CDR3 DNA follows: TGTGCCAGTAGTTTAATAACCGGGCTAGCGGGAGAGGGGCAGTTCTTC. The encoded protein is CASSLITGLAGEGQFF. The chain has TRBV19 and TRBJ2-1; 10 bases agree with TRBD2. CDR1 LNHDA and CDR2 SQIVND come from the germline V gene (reference sequence). V lost 5 bases to trimming and J lost 12 bases; unmatched junction nucleotides: 16. The CDR3 runs 16 residues.